This TCR beta chain was documented in a study of control samples from healthy donors and cancer patients. Looked up from germline, CDR1 is SGDLS and CDR2 is YYNGEE. This CDR3 comprises 16 residues. Unmatched junction bases numbered 11, after V lost 4 bases and J lost 3 bases. The method was immunoSEQ multiplex PCR; TCRdb's version includes in-frame clones alone and lacks a portion of them. The repertoire holds 100,000 to 150,000 clones, with around 90% as singletons. Sequenced material: blood. The source of this sequence is a young man in good health. V gene TRBV9 combines with J gene TRBJ2-3; 7 positions match TRBD2. For the CDR3, the DNA is TGTGCCAGCAGCCGGGAGGAGGGATGGGTGACAGATACGCAGTATTTT. This codes for CASSREEGWVTDTQYF.